A single sample is the source of the 2 T cell receptor beta chains below, sequenced in a study of shared clonotypes between healthy human individuals. The method was immunoSEQ multiplex PCR; TCRdb's version includes in-frame clones alone and lacks a portion of them. The repertoire includes around 510,000 clones, around 95% of them detected once, and 0.05% to 0.07% sits in the top ten. Sequences were obtained from naive CD4+ T cells sorted from blood. Regarding subset: CD45RA+ positively selected. These receptors originate from a woman in her thirties in good health.

About this clone itself: The same CDR3 also results from other DNA sequences found in this sample. The J gene is TRBJ2-3, the V gene TRBV6-6; no firm D call. The CDR3 sequence is 12 residues long. CDR1 is MNHNY and CDR2 is SVGAGI in the germline V gene (reference sequence). The V gene lost 6 bases and the J gene lost 3 bases, with 7 bases spanning the gap. The CDR3: CASSPVTDTQYF. CDR3 coding DNA: TGTGCCAGCAGCCCAGTTACAGATACGCAGTATTTT.

This sequence joins TRBV15 and TRBJ1-1, with 8 bases identical to TRBD1. Unmatched junction bases numbered 14, after V lost 11 bases and J lost 3 bases. The V gene's germline CDR1 is LNHNV and CDR2 YYDKDF (reference sequence). This CDR3 has 15 residues. The CDR3 DNA reads as TGTGCCTCTAGCACCGGACAGGGTTTTTACACTGAAGCTTTCTTT. Protein sequence: CASSTGQGFYTEAFF.